This T cell receptor beta chain was identified in a study of cytomegalovirus exposure and HLA in healthy donors. Trimming left V 6 bases short and J 6 bases short, with 9 bases between. This CDR3 contains 12 residues. In germline, CDR1 is MNHNY, CDR2 SVGAGI (reference sequence). For this clone: Its target is unknown.

TCRdb's table, derived via immunoSEQ multiplex PCR, lists solely in-frame clones and lacks some. The repertoire holds 90,000 to 120,000 clones, with roughly 88% as singletons. Study-level points and caveats: The study recorded fewer than 200 TCR beta chains that were cytomegalovirus-associated.

Sequenced: PBMCs. The J gene is TRBJ1-5, the V gene TRBV6-6, with D uncertain. This TCR was sampled from a woman aged 18-30 years in good health and CMV-seronegative. The CDR3 region has the DNA TGTGCCAGCAGAAAAGATAGTCAGCCCCAGCATTTT. Translating it yields CASRKDSQPQHF.